These 8 T cell receptor beta chains were all obtained from the same sample, sequenced in a study of blood T cell repertoires in COVID-19. Only in-frame clones appear in the TCRdb table, and some are missing; sequencing was by immunoSEQ multiplex PCR. Of about 270,000 clones listed, 75% to 90% are singletons. Sequencing was carried out using peripheral blood. All receptors derive from a woman in her 70s with COVID-19, enrolled during active disease.

This clone was seen just once. The chain carries TRBV30 and TRBJ2-7; 7 bases align to TRBD1. V was pared by 0 bases and J by 1 base, with 6 bases of the junction left unmatched. Germline lookup yields CDR1 GTSNPN and CDR2 SVGIG (reference sequence). The CDR3 is 15 amino acids. The CDR3 spells CAWSVRDRSSYEQYF. The CDR3, as DNA: TGTGCCTGGAGTGTCCGGGACAGAAGTTCCTACGAGCAGTACTTC.

V usage is TRBV5-1 and J usage is TRBJ2-1, with 11 positions matching TRBD2. The trim removed 5 bases at V and 8 bases at J, leaving 6 bases unmatched. This CDR3 is built from 14 residues. Germline values: CDR1 SGHRS, CDR2 YFSETQ. The CDR3 is CASSSGGEVDEQFF. The CDR3 region has the DNA TGCGCCAGCAGTAGCGGGGGGGAGGTTGATGAGCAGTTCTTC.

The rearrangement uses TRBV3-1 (or the pseudogene TRBV3-2) and TRBJ2-4; tentative D call: TRBD2 (6 bases). V was pared by 6 bases and J by 0 bases, with 18 bases between. CDR1 LGHDT and CDR2 YNNKEL come from the germline V gene (reference sequence). This CDR3 has 17 amino acids. The CDR3 is CASREGREILAKNIQYF. The CDR3 nucleotides read TGTGCCAGCAGGGAAGGACGGGAGATCCTAGCCAAAAACATTCAGTACTTC.

The rearrangement joins TRBV27 to TRBJ2-7; TRBD1 agrees at 10 bases. Trimming took 11 bases from V and 4 from J; bases not matched to a gene: 5. Germline values: CDR1 MNHEY, CDR2 SMNVEV (reference sequence). This CDR3 comprises 12 residues. The DNA for the CDR3 is TGTGCCGCGGGACAGGGGAGTTACGAGCAGTACTTC. Translation gives CAAGQGSYEQYF.

The chain links TRBV5-8 to TRBJ1-2; possibly TRBD1 for D (6 bases). V was pared by 6 bases and J by 2 bases, with 11 bases between. Germline V gene data show CDR1 as SGHTS and CDR2 as YDEGEE. The CDR3 is made up of 13 amino acids. The CDR3 is CASKPGVNYGYTF. DNA for the CDR3: TGTGCCAGCAAGCCAGGGGTCAACTATGGCTACACCTTC.

The rearrangement joins TRBV7-9 to TRBJ1-2; 7 bases agree with TRBD1. Germline trimming cut 5 bases from V and 6 bases from J; bases unmatched to any gene: 12. The length of the CDR3 is 15 residues. Per the germline V gene, CDR1 is SEHNR and CDR2 is FQNEAQ (reference sequence). CDR3 amino acids: CASSPMKGAHDGYTF. For the CDR3, the DNA is TGTGCCAGCAGCCCCATGAAGGGGGCGCATGATGGCTACACCTTC.

The chain couples TRBV19 to TRBJ2-7; D gene unclear. V was pared by 5 bases and J by 0 bases, with 11 bases between. Germline CDR1 and CDR2: LNHDA and SQIVND (reference sequence). The CDR3 consists of 14 residues. The CDR3 coding sequence is TGTGCCAGTAGTGTCCAGTTCAGCTCCTACGAGCAGTACTTC. Translation: CASSVQFSSYEQYF.

V usage is TRBV24-1 and J usage is TRBJ2-7; 10 bases match TRBD2. The V segment lost 4 bases and the J segment 3 bases; nucleotides outside the gene matches: 8. CDR3 length: 16 amino acids. Per the germline V gene, CDR1 is KGHDR and CDR2 is SFDVKD. Here the CDR3 reads CATSDQSGGDLYEQYF. In DNA, the CDR3 is TGTGCCACCAGTGACCAGAGCGGGGGGGACCTCTACGAGCAGTACTTC.